This TCR beta chain is from a study of blood T cells in healthy people across ages. Findings and limits, study-wide: Per million T cells, TCR beta diversity dropped roughly linearly as age increased.

Each donor had around 10 milliliters of peripheral blood drawn. Researchers report isolating at least 6 million PBMCs per sample. J lost 4 bases, V lost 2 bases, and 3 bases had no gene match. Germline loops: CDR1 SGDLS, CDR2 YYNGEE. The CDR3 is made up of 16 amino acids. The sample holds a few counts of this clonotype. Its target is not known. The authors ran a second PCR of 7 to 11 cycles using a sample-barcoded 5' primer and a J-beta primer mix. Each CDR3 protein gets one entry after TCRdb re-called the 5' RACE reads with MiXCR. This sample yields 730,000 or so distinct CDR3 sequences, of which around 43% are seen a single time; around 30% belongs to the top ten.

Source material: blood. The rearrangement joins TRBV9 to TRBJ2-1; 13 nucleotides align to TRBD2. This sequence originates from a man older than 75 in good health. The CDR3 DNA reads TGTGCCAGCAGCGTCGGGACTAGCGGGGTATACAATGAGCAGTTCTTC. It encodes CASSVGTSGVYNEQFF.